The TCR beta chain under discussion was sequenced for a study of Graves' ophthalmopathy and Graves' hyperthyroidism. Study-level points and caveats: A model built from 13 signatures distinguished ophthalmopathy from stable hyperthyroidism with 85% to 90% sensitivity and approximately 80% specificity. Most thyroid clonotypes expanded beyond 0.001 frequency were also found in blood.

This clonotype was observed many times. The antigen is unknown. RNA transcripts yielded amplified TCR beta CDR3 regions. Second-round multiplex PCR followed a first-round RT-PCR using HTBI primers. One entry per CDR3 protein results from TCRdb running MiXCR on the multiplex PCR reads. The sample includes 300,000 to 400,000 distinct CDR3 sequences, 15% to 20% of them seen just once. The study enrolled ophthalmopathy donors with moderate-to-severe activity, CAS ≥3, NOSPECS ≥4 and duration under 3 months. Diagnosis used clinical symptoms, serum thyroxine, TRAb, thyroid ultrasound and orbital computed tomography. The V gene end was trimmed by 6 bases and the J gene end by 8 bases; junction bases not matched to a gene: 3. Germline V gives CDR1 SNHLY, CDR2 FYNNEI. The CDR3 covers 14 residues.

What was sequenced was peripheral blood. The chain has TRBV2 and TRBJ2-4; 14 nucleotides line up with TRBD2. The receptor was derived from an adult man with Graves' ophthalmopathy. The CDR3 DNA is TGTGCCAGCAGCGCGGGACTAGCGGGAGACATTCAGTACTTC. Protein sequence: CASSAGLAGDIQYF.